A single sample gave rise to the 31 T cell receptor beta chains below, sequenced in a study of T cell repertoires in cytomegalovirus infection. TCRdb ran MiXCR on the reads and lists one entry per CDR3 protein. This sample has 600,000 to 800,000 distinct CDR3 sequences, with approximately 24% found just once. Sequenced sample: CD8+ T cells from PBMCs. These receptors all stem from a human donor in good health (CMV status not recorded). Some clones in this sample may be carry-over from other donors' samples.

There are many counts of this clonotype. The chain couples TRBV7-2 to TRBJ1-1; D call uncertain. CDR1 is SGHTA, CDR2 FQGNSA, per germline. Trimming stripped 4 bases from V and 8 bases from J, with 11 bases between. The CDR3 is 12 residues long. The CDR3 DNA follows: TGTGCCAGCAGCTATCGGAACCGGGAAGCTTTCTTT. This codes for CASSYRNREAFF.

This clonotype was picked up many times. The CDR3 sequence: CAISEGDTEAFF. The CDR3 DNA sequence: TGTGCCATCAGTGAAGGGGACACTGAAGCTTTCTTT. V and J are TRBV10-3 and TRBJ1-1; TRBD1 is a possible D gene (5 bases). The germline V and J ends were trimmed by 3 bases and 3 bases, with 5 bases remaining between them. CDR1 and CDR2 from the germline V gene are ENHRY and SYGVKD. This CDR3 has 12 residues.

This clonotype appeared a few times. The gene calls are TRBV20-1 and TRBJ2-7, with D maybe TRBD2 (6 bases). CDR1 is DFQATT, CDR2 SNEGSKA, per germline (reference sequence). The CDR3 spans 16 residues. V gave up 1 base and J gave up 2 bases, with 18 bases separating them. The CDR3 is CSARGGEAVRAYEQYF. As DNA, the CDR3 is TGCAGTGCTAGAGGAGGGGAGGCAGTAAGGGCCTACGAGCAGTACTTC.

This clonotype was recorded at least ten times. The rearrangement links TRBV7-3 to TRBJ2-1; D is possibly TRBD1 (5 bases). Trimming pared 4 bases from V and 5 bases from J, leaving 9 bases between. CDR1 is SGHTA, CDR2 FQGTGA, per germline. The CDR3 totals 13 residues. CDR3 nucleotide sequence: TGTGCCAGCAGCTCCGAGACAGACAATGAGCAGTTCTTC. This encodes CASSSETDNEQFF. Supplemented by reference TRBV7-3 and TRBJ2-1, the full variable domain reads GAGVSQTPSNKVTEKGKYVELRCDPISGHTALYWYRQSLGQGPEFLIYFQGTGAADDSGLPNDRFFAVRPEGSVSTLKIQRTERGDSAVYLCASSSETDNEQFFGPGTRLTVL.

The chain carries TRBV7-9 and TRBJ2-5; D is perhaps TRBD2 (6 bases). This CDR3 is built from 14 residues. V dropped 3 bases and J dropped 0 bases, with 8 bases sitting between them. CDR1 SEHNR and CDR2 FQNEAQ come from the germline V gene (reference sequence). The CDR3 is CASSFGGYQETQYF. The CDR3 DNA follows: TGTGCCAGCAGCTTTGGGGGGTACCAAGAGACCCAGTACTTC.

Concerning this clonotype: The junction does not match germline at one end; this may be a read error. This sequence joins TRBV11-1 and TRBJ2-3; D unresolved. Looked up from germline, CDR1 is SGHAT and CDR2 is FQDESV (reference sequence). This CDR3 is 12 amino acids long. The CDR3 DNA reads as TGTGTCAGCAGCTCGACCACAGATACGCAGTATTTT. Translating gives CVSSSTTDTQYF.

This clonotype was detected many times. The chain joins TRBV6-5 to TRBJ1-1, with D tentatively TRBD1 (5 bases). This CDR3 has 15 amino acids. V was clipped by 2 bases and J by 5 bases, with 15 bases between them. Germline loops: CDR1 MNHEY, CDR2 SVGAGI. DNA of the CDR3: TGTGCCAGCAGTTACCCCGGGACTCTCGGAACTGAAGCTTTCTTT. This sequence encodes CASSYPGTLGTEAFF.

This clonotype occurred many times. This rearrangement joins TRBV28 to TRBJ2-5; D remains ambiguous. CDR1 is MDHEN, CDR2 SYDVKM, per germline. V was cut by 4 bases and J by 4 bases, with 4 bases left in between. The CDR3 consists of 11 residues. CDR3 in amino acids: CASSWVETQYF. The DNA of the CDR3 is TGTGCCAGCAGTTGGGTAGAGACCCAGTACTTC.

V is TRBV29-1 and J is TRBJ1-4; maybe TRBD1 (5 bases). The germline V and J ends were trimmed by 6 bases and 6 bases, with 8 bases remaining between them. Germline lookup yields CDR1 SQVTM and CDR2 ANQGSEA. The CDR3 extends over 11 amino acids. CDR3 nucleotides: TGCAGCGTCGGGACCGATGAAAAACTGTTTTTT. Its protein is CSVGTDEKLFF.

This chain links TRBV20-1 with TRBJ1-1; D unclear. V lost 7 bases and J 3 bases, leaving 9 bases between the germline ends. The CDR3 covers 11 residues. The germline CDR1 and CDR2 sequences are DFQATT and SNEGSKA (reference sequence). The CDR3 loop is CSVHDYTEAFF. In nucleotides, the CDR3 is TGCAGTGTCCACGACTACACTGAAGCTTTCTTT.

Details on this clonotype: Possible read error: a much larger clone is one base away. CDR3 residues: CASSPSSGDNEQFF. The DNA for the CDR3 is TGTGCCAGCAGCCCATCTAGCGGGGACAATGAGCAGTTCTTC. The chain joins TRBV11-3 to TRBJ2-1; 9 nucleotides agree with TRBD2. The CDR3 runs to 14 residues. J lost 5 bases, V lost 5 bases, and 4 bases had no gene match. The V gene's germline CDR1 is SGHNT and CDR2 YENEEA.

The V call is TRBV20-1, the J call TRBJ2-1; D may be TRBD2 (6 bases). CDR3 length equals 14 residues. Germline lookup yields CDR1 DFQATT and CDR2 SNEGSKA (reference sequence). V was clipped by 5 bases and J by 0 bases, with 11 bases between them. The CDR3 protein is CSASLGSSYNEQFF. CDR3 sequence (DNA): TGCAGTGCTTCCCTCGGGAGCTCCTACAATGAGCAGTTCTTC.

The table lists this clonotype with many counts. The chain joins TRBV20-1 to TRBJ2-2, with 7 positions matching TRBD2. Germline trimming cut 0 bases from V and 1 base from J; bases unmatched to any gene: 5. The V gene's germline CDR1 is DFQATT and CDR2 SNEGSKA (reference sequence). The CDR3 runs 16 residues. This chain's CDR3 is CSARDPAGVNTGELFF. In DNA form, the CDR3 reads TGCAGTGCTAGAGATCCGGCGGGGGTGAACACCGGGGAGCTGTTTTTT.

This clonotype was picked up one time. This sequence joins TRBV12-3 or TRBV12-4 and TRBJ1-4; the D gene is possibly TRBD1 (6 bases). This CDR3 region has 16 residues. The V gene lost 0 bases and the J gene lost 7 bases, with 15 bases spanning the gap. The CDR3 DNA is TGTGCCAGCAGTTTAGCGACAGGTTACGAGGTTGAAAAACTGTTTTTT. This sequence encodes CASSLATGYEVEKLFF.

This clonotype has more than one count but fewer than ten. The chain carries TRBV4-1 and TRBJ2-3; D remains unclear. This CDR3 comprises 11 residues. In germline, CDR1 is MGHRA, CDR2 YSYEKL. V shed 3 bases and J shed 7 bases, with 5 bases lying between them. The CDR3 protein is CASSQENTQYF. CDR3 nucleotides: TGCGCCAGCAGCCAGGAAAATACGCAGTATTTT.

The sample holds one count of this clonotype. V usage is TRBV7-9 and J usage is TRBJ2-5; TRBD1 matches at 7 bases. Germline loops: CDR1 SEHNR, CDR2 FQNEAQ (reference sequence). The CDR3 consists of 14 residues. With V trimmed by 4 bases and J by 3 bases, 5 bases remained unmatched. The CDR3 here is CASSSGGQKETQYF. In DNA, the CDR3 is TGTGCCAGCAGCTCAGGGGGACAAAAAGAGACCCAGTACTTC. Combining the CDR3 with reference TRBV7-9 and TRBJ2-5 gives the whole variable domain DTGVSQNPRHKITKRGQNVTFRCDPISEHNRLYWYRQTLGQGPEFLTYFQNEAQLEKSRLLSDRFSAERPKGSFSTLEIQRTEQGDSAMYLCASSSGGQKETQYFGPGTRLLVL.

The chain uses TRBV6-2 or TRBV6-3 and TRBJ1-5, with D possibly matching TRBD1 (5 bases). This CDR3 spans 12 amino acids. Germline CDR1 and CDR2: MNHEY and SVGEGT. V gave up 11 bases and J gave up 3 bases, with 11 bases separating them. The CDR3 reads CAGGLPNQPQHF. Written as DNA, the CDR3 is TGTGCCGGGGGTCTCCCCAATCAGCCCCAGCATTTT.

This clonotype was seen a few times. The V and J genes are TRBV5-4 and TRBJ2-5; TRBD2 agrees at 10 bases. The CDR3 spans 17 residues. J lost 4 bases, V lost 2 bases, and 11 bases had no gene match. The germline gives CDR1 SGHNT, CDR2 YYREEE (reference sequence). This CDR3 is CASSFPQEAGGRETQYF. The CDR3 DNA follows: TGTGCCAGCAGCTTTCCCCAAGAAGCGGGGGGGAGAGAGACCCAGTACTTC.

As regards this clonotype: At one end the junction does not follow the germline gene, possibly because of a read error. The chain combines TRBV4-1 with TRBJ2-3; D is ambiguous. CDR3 length: 14 amino acids. CDR1 is MGHRA and CDR2 is YSYEKL in the germline V gene. The CDR3 loop is CASSQERSTDTQYF. The DNA of the CDR3 is TGTGCCAGCAGCCAAGAAAGGTCGACAGATACGCAGTATTTT.

The V call is TRBV29-1, the J call TRBJ1-2; no clear D gene. CDR3 length equals 11 residues. V was cut by 7 bases and J by 6 bases, with 12 bases left in between. Germline V CDR1 and CDR2: SQVTM, ANQGSEA. This chain's CDR3 is CSAESRNGYTF. The CDR3 DNA follows: TGCAGCGCCGAGAGTAGGAATGGCTACACCTTC.

Comment on this clonotype: This may stem from a read error, because a much larger clone lies one nucleotide away. The chain carries TRBV7-6 and TRBJ2-7; a possible D gene is TRBD2 (6 bases). Germline V lookup: CDR1 SGHVS, CDR2 FNYEAQ. CDR3 length: 14 amino acids. CDR3 DNA sequence: TGTGCCAGCAGCTTATCGCCGGGGGAATACGACCAGTACTTC. Amino acid sequence: CASSLSPGEYDQYF.

This clonotype was found a few times. The rearrangement uses TRBV20-1 and TRBJ2-7; the D gene is possibly TRBD2 (5 bases). V gave up 3 bases and J gave up 7 bases, with 16 bases separating them. Germline lookup yields CDR1 DFQATT and CDR2 SNEGSKA (reference sequence). The length of the CDR3 is 13 residues. The CDR3 sequence: CSASSDKTGEQYV. The CDR3 nucleotides are TGCAGTGCTAGTTCGGATAAAACGGGAGAGCAGTACGTC.

This clonotype turned up a few times. The chain joins TRBV12-3 or TRBV12-4 to TRBJ1-2; D gene uncertain. This CDR3 comprises 13 residues. V lost 3 bases and J lost 3, with 8 bases in between. This chain's CDR3 is CASSFSRDYGYTF. The CDR3 DNA reads as TGTGCCAGCAGTTTCTCTCGGGACTATGGCTACACCTTC.

A remark on this clonotype: A much larger clone differs by one base, so this may be a read error. The CDR3 reads CANSLGGHNDEQFF. The CDR3 bases are TGTGCCAACAGCTTAGGGGGGCATAACGATGAGCAGTTCTTC. The chain uses TRBV7-6 and TRBJ2-1; D is tentatively TRBD1 or TRBD2 (6 bases each). The germline gives CDR1 SGHVS, CDR2 FNYEAQ. This CDR3 has 14 amino acids.

As to this clonotype: A junction end diverges from the germline sequence, so it may reflect a read error. V usage is TRBV28 and J usage is TRBJ2-1; 10 bases fit TRBD1. Germline V gene data show CDR1 as MDHEN and CDR2 as SYDVKM. The CDR3 has 16 residues. DNA for the CDR3: TGTGCCAGCAGTTTATCCTTCGGACAGGGGGACAATAAGCAGTTCTTC. Translating it yields CASSLSFGQGDNKQFF.

This clonotype has a handful of counts. This rearrangement joins TRBV6-2 or TRBV6-3 to TRBJ1-2; 8 nucleotides match TRBD1. The CDR3 is 13 amino acids. J lost 7 bases, V lost 6 bases, and 7 bases had no gene match. In germline, CDR1 is MNHEY, CDR2 SVGEGT. In DNA, the CDR3 is TGTGCCAGCAGCTACGGACAGGGTCGTGGCTACACCTTC. This codes for CASSYGQGRGYTF.

A few counts support this clonotype. J is TRBJ2-1 and V is TRBV27, with 12 nucleotides matching TRBD2. Trimming cost V 4 bases and J 7 bases; bases outside gene matches: 5. From germline, CDR1 is MNHEY and CDR2 SMNVEV (reference sequence). CDR3 length: 15 amino acids. The CDR3 region is CASSSSGGGLNEQFF. The CDR3 DNA sequence: TGTGCCAGCAGTTCTAGCGGGGGGGGATTAAATGAGCAGTTCTTC.

The DNA for the CDR3 is TGTGCCAGCAGCCCCGGGACTTCTGGCTATGGCTACACCTTC. Translation: CASSPGTSGYGYTF. The chain uses TRBV5-6 and TRBJ1-2, with D possibly being TRBD1 (5 bases). The CDR3 covers 14 residues. From germline, CDR1 is SGHDT and CDR2 YYEEEE. Trimming left V 4 bases short and J 4 bases short, with 14 bases between.

This chain joins TRBV20-1 and TRBJ1-2; no reliable D call. Per germline, CDR1 DFQATT and CDR2 SNEGSKA (reference sequence). With 0 bases removed from V and 2 bases from J, the gap between germline ends came to 13 bases. There are 15 residues in the CDR3. The CDR3 DNA reads TGCAGTGCTAGAGATAGAGACTTCGAAAACTATGGCTACACCTTC. Its translation: CSARDRDFENYGYTF.

This clonotype showed up just a few times. The chain recombines TRBV20-1 with TRBJ2-7; 9 nucleotides line up with TRBD1. In germline, CDR1 is DFQATT, CDR2 SNEGSKA (reference sequence). The CDR3 is 14 amino acids. Unmatched junction bases numbered 9, after V lost 5 bases and J lost 4 bases. CDR3 region: CSASYRDRVYEQYF. DNA of the CDR3: TGCAGTGCTTCCTACCGGGACAGGGTGTACGAGCAGTACTTC.

This chain uses TRBV6-2 or TRBV6-3 with TRBJ1-1; D not resolved. This CDR3 spans 13 amino acids. The V gene lost 5 bases and the J gene lost 3 bases, with 10 bases spanning the gap. Germline V gene lookup returns CDR1 MNHEY and CDR2 SVGEGT. The CDR3 bases are TGTGCCAGCAGTGAGCTGGGGTACACTGAAGCTTTCTTT. Translation gives CASSELGYTEAFF.